This TCR beta chain derives from a study of blood T cell repertoires in COVID-19. Overall study: Sources were T cells, B-cell-depleted T cells, or PBMCs; the material itself was cDNA or gDNA.

This CDR3 is 15 amino acids long. Germline assignment: CDR1 MDHEN and CDR2 SYDVKM. V was pared by 2 bases and J by 4 bases, with 2 bases of the junction left unmatched. In the original analysis: The authors estimated nucleated cell counts from reference gene primer amplification. Clones were sequenced by immunoSEQ multiplex PCR, and TCRdb holds only the in-frame ones, with some missing. D and trimming come from the DNA, and the V and J calls and clone size come from that table. This sample has some 150,000 clones; about nine tenths occur once, and the top ten carry 2% to 2.5%. The source of this sequence is a human donor in a cohort sampled during active COVID-19. The sample was peripheral blood. This chain uses TRBV28 with TRBJ2-1, with TRBD2 identical over 10 bases. The CDR3 sequence is CASSLPTSGYNEQFF. The CDR3 DNA reads as TGTGCCAGCAGTTTACCGACTAGCGGGTACAATGAGCAGTTCTTC.